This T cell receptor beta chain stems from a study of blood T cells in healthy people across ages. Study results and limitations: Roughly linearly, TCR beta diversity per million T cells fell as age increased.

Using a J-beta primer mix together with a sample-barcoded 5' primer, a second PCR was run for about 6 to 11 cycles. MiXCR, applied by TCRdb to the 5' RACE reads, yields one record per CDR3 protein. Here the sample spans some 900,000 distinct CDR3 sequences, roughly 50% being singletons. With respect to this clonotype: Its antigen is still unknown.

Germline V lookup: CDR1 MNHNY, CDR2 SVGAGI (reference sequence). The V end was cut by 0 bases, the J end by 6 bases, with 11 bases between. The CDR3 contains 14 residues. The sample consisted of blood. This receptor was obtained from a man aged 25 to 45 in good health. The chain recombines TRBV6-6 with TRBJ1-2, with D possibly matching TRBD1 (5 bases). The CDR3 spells CASSYSVRGDGYTF. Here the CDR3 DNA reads TGTGCCAGCAGTTACTCGGTGAGGGGCGATGGCTACACCTTC.